One T cell receptor beta chain is described in this entry. The data were taken from a study of blood T cell repertoires in COVID-19. Whole-study context: T cells, B-cell-depleted T cells, or PBMCs provided the cDNA or gDNA that served as material.

Clones were read by immunoSEQ multiplex PCR, and TCRdb kept only the in-frame ones, dropping some. The repertoire holds hundreds of thousands of clones, with more than 85% as singletons. This CDR3 is 12 amino acids long. This chain links TRBV21-1 with TRBJ1-6; the table's D call, TRBD1, was not checked against the DNA. TRBV21-1 is marked as a pseudogene. This sequence was found in a man aged 65 to 79 with acute or convalescent COVID-19. Sample: peripheral blood. The CDR3 spells CASSKASSPLHF. DNA for the CDR3: TGTGCCAGCAGCAAAGCCAGTTCACCCCTCCACTTT.